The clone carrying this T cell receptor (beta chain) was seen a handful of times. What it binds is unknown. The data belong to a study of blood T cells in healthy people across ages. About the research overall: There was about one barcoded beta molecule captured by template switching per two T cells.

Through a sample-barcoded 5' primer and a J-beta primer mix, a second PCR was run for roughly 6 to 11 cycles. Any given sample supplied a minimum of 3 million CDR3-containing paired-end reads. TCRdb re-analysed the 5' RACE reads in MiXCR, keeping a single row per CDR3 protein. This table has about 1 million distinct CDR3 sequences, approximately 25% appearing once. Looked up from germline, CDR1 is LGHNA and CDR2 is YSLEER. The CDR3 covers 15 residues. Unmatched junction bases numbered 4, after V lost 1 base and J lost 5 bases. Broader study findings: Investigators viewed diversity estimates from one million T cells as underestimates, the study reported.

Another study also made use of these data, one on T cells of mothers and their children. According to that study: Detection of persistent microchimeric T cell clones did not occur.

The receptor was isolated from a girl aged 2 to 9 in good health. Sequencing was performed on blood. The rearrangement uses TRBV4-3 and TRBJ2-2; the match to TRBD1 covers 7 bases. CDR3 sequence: CASSQATGRTGELFF. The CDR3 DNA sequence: TGCGCCAGCAGCCAAGCGACAGGGCGTACCGGGGAGCTGTTTTTT.